The subject of this entry is one TCR beta chain. The germline V gene encodes CDR1 MDHEN and CDR2 SYDVKM. CDR3 length: 15 residues. After removal of 6 bases from V and 3 bases from J, the junction contained 9 bases not matched to a gene. This sample was taken from a study of blood T cell repertoires in COVID-19. On the study more broadly: Some COVID-19 samples were acute and others convalescent; all came from the United States, Italy and Spain. The analysed material was cDNA or gDNA that came from T cells, B-cell-depleted T cells, or PBMCs.

Per the original data handling: Estimation of nucleated cell counts relied on the amplification of reference gene primers. The data were produced by immunoSEQ multiplex PCR, yet TCRdb's version contains in-frame clones alone and is incomplete. V and J calls and clone size are as listed in that table; D and trimming were resolved from the DNA. The table has more than 90,000 clones, roughly 80% seen once; the top ten hold 2% to 3%. This TCR came from a man in his fifties with acute or convalescent COVID-19. The material sequenced was peripheral blood. The rearrangement uses TRBV28 and TRBJ2-7; TRBD1 agrees at 9 bases. The CDR3 DNA is TGTGCCAGCAGCTCCTTTGGGACAGGGATCTACGAGCAGTACTTC. Amino acids: CASSSFGTGIYEQYF.